These 30 T cell receptor beta chains were sequenced from one sample in a study of T-cell memory formation after mild COVID-19. TCRdb reprocessed the 5' RACE reads via MiXCR and lists one record per CDR3 protein. Among 350,000 to 500,000 distinct CDR3 sequences listed, over 15% were seen once. Sequencing input: PBMCs or a T cell subset sorted from them (not recorded which). These receptors came from a man in his late teens or twenties who had mild COVID-19 (a few samples of this study predate the infection). Cell type and time point are not known.

The J gene is TRBJ1-5, the V gene TRBV6-5; 8 nucleotides agree with TRBD1. Germline V lookup: CDR1 MNHEY, CDR2 SVGAGI. This CDR3 has 15 amino acids. Trimming at V came to 5 bases and at J to 2 bases, leaving 5 bases not matched to a gene. DNA of the CDR3: TGTGCCAGCAGTCCTACAGGGGGGGGCAATCAGCCCCAGCATTTT. Residues: CASSPTGGGNQPQHF.

This clonotype was found a few times. V gene TRBV20-1 combines with J gene TRBJ2-7; D is undetermined. The CDR3 contains 11 residues. Germline-derived CDR1 and CDR2 are DFQATT and SNEGSKA (reference sequence). V shed 4 bases and J shed 3 bases, with 7 bases lying between them. The chain's CDR3 is CSANTVYEQYF. The CDR3 nucleotides are TGCAGTGCTAATACCGTCTACGAGCAGTACTTC.

This clonotype showed up just a few times. The chain links TRBV5-5 to TRBJ2-2; 14 nucleotides align to TRBD2. Germline V gives CDR1 SGHKS, CDR2 YYEKEE (reference sequence). The CDR3 totals 17 residues. Trimming at V came to 4 bases and at J to 6 bases, leaving 8 bases not matched to a gene. CDR3 in DNA: TGTGCCAGCAGCCTCGGACTAGCGGGGGGCTTAGCCGGGGAGCTGTTTTTT. Translated: CASSLGLAGGLAGELFF. The whole variable domain, filled in from reference TRBV5-5 and TRBJ2-2, reads DAGVTQSPTHLIKTRGQQVTLRCSPISGHKSVSWYQQVLGQGPQFIFQYYEKEERGRGNFPDRFSARQFPNYSSELNVNALLLGDSALYLCASSLGLAGGLAGELFFGEGSRLTVL.

This chain connects TRBV4-2 to TRBJ1-4; possibly TRBD1 for D (5 bases). CDR3 length: 16 residues. The V and J ends lost 0 bases and 4 bases respectively, with 12 bases between them. The germline V gene encodes CDR1 LGHNA and CDR2 YNFKEQ. The CDR3 region is CASSQDGAVGNEKLFF. The DNA for the CDR3 is TGTGCCAGCAGCCAAGATGGGGCAGTGGGTAATGAAAAACTGTTTTTT.

The V call is TRBV28, the J call TRBJ2-3; D unresolved. Germline-derived CDR1 and CDR2 are MDHEN and SYDVKM. CDR3 length: 14 amino acids. Trimming removed 3 bases at V and 2 bases at J, with 9 bases between. The CDR3 sequence is CASSLTDSTDTQYF. CDR3 bases: TGTGCCAGCAGTTTGACTGACTCCACAGATACGCAGTATTTT.

The chain couples TRBV6-5 to TRBJ2-1; TRBD1 aligns across 11 bases. The CDR3 contains 14 residues. The germline gives CDR1 MNHEY, CDR2 SVGAGI. V lost 4 bases and J lost 8; bases outside the gene matches: 4. The CDR3 DNA reads as TGTGCCAGCAGTTGGGACAGGGGGAGGGATGAGCAGTTCTTC. Translated: CASSWDRGRDEQFF.

This clonotype was seen a few times. The V and J genes are TRBV4-1 and TRBJ1-6; tentatively, D is TRBD1 (5 bases). V was shortened by 1 base and J by 8 bases, with 15 bases between the two germline ends. Per the germline V gene, CDR1 is MGHRA and CDR2 is YSYEKL. The CDR3 has 16 amino acids. As DNA, the CDR3 is TGCGCCAGCAGCCAAGGCTGGGTCAGGGACGATTCACCCCTCCACTTT. Residues: CASSQGWVRDDSPLHF.

The chain uses TRBV7-3 and TRBJ1-5, with D maybe TRBD1 (5 bases). V shed 4 bases and J shed 2 bases, with 12 bases lying between them. Germline lookup yields CDR1 SGHTA and CDR2 FQGTGA. The CDR3 is 15 amino acids. CDR3 loop: CASSSKGLGNQPQHF. The CDR3 bases are TGTGCCAGCAGCTCGAAGGGGTTGGGCAATCAGCCCCAGCATTTT.

This chain connects TRBV15 to TRBJ2-7, with 8 bases aligning to TRBD2. Germline CDR1 reads LNHNV; CDR2 reads YYDKDF (reference sequence). This CDR3 comprises 16 residues. V shed 0 bases and J 3 bases; nucleotides not matched to a gene: 7. DNA of the CDR3: TGTGCCACCAGCAGAGATCCGGGAGGGGGGTACTACGAGCAGTACTTC. It is translated as CATSRDPGGGYYEQYF.

This clonotype has just a few counts. The J gene is TRBJ2-5, the V gene TRBV28, with 10 bases that match TRBD1. This CDR3 contains 16 residues. The germline gives CDR1 MDHEN, CDR2 SYDVKM. V lost 5 bases, J lost 4 bases, and 10 bases stayed unmatched. CDR3 coding DNA: TGTGCCAGCAGTCCCACGACAGGGGGCATAGGAGAGACCCAGTACTTC. Translation gives CASSPTTGGIGETQYF. Full variable domain (missing parts from reference TRBV28 and TRBJ2-5): DVKVTQSSRYLVKRTGEKVFLECVQDMDHENMFWYRQDPGLGLRLIYFSYDVKMKEKGDIPEGYSVSREKKERFSLILESASTNQTSMYLCASSPTTGGIGETQYFGPGTRLLVL.

The V and J genes are TRBV5-6 and TRBJ2-5; D is uncertain. V lost 7 bases and J 5 bases, leaving 9 bases between the germline ends. The CDR3 runs 11 residues. Germline lookup yields CDR1 SGHDT and CDR2 YYEEEE. The CDR3 protein is CASGPYETQYF. The CDR3 region has the DNA TGTGCCAGCGGTCCTTATGAGACCCAGTACTTC. Based on the CDR3 plus reference TRBV5-6 and TRBJ2-5, the full variable domain is DAGVTQSPTHLIKTRGQQVTLRCSPKSGHDTVSWYQQALGQGPQFIFQYYEEEERQRGNFPDRFSGHQFPNYSSELNVNALLLGDSALYLCASGPYETQYFGPGTRLLVL.

The V and J genes are TRBV5-4 and TRBJ2-3; no firm D call. The germline V gene has CDR1 SGHNT and CDR2 YYREEE (reference sequence). V was pared by 4 bases and J by 1 base, with 10 bases between. This CDR3 has 14 amino acids. CDR3 nucleotides: TGTGCCAGCAGCCCCGTGTACGGCACAGATACGCAGTATTTT. Its protein product is CASSPVYGTDTQYF.

The chain links TRBV11-2 to TRBJ1-1; no definite D call. Trimming stripped 5 bases from V and 1 base from J, with 8 bases between. CDR1 is SGHAT and CDR2 is FQNNGV in the germline V gene. CDR3 length: 13 residues. This chain's CDR3 is CASSIGKNTEAFF. In DNA, the CDR3 is TGTGCCAGCAGCATCGGGAAGAACACTGAAGCTTTCTTT. Variable domain in full (rest from reference TRBV11-2 and TRBJ1-1): EAGVAQSPRYKIIEKRQSVAFWCNPISGHATLYWYQQILGQGPKLLIQFQNNGVVDDSQLPKDRFSAERLKGVDSTLKIQPAKLEDSAVYLCASSIGKNTEAFFGQGTRLTVV.

The chain joins TRBV29-1 to TRBJ1-1; TRBD1 might be the D (5 bases). Trimming left V 0 bases short and J 10 bases short, with 27 bases between. CDR1 is SQVTM, CDR2 ANQGSEA, per germline. The CDR3 totals 17 residues. The DNA of the CDR3 is TGCAGCGTTGAAGATTACCCCCGAGTCGGCGGCAGGGAATTAGCTTTCTTT. This gives the protein CSVEDYPRVGGRELAFF.

The chain combines TRBV7-2 with TRBJ1-1, with D maybe TRBD1 (6 bases). The V end was cut by 5 bases, the J end by 0 bases, with 19 bases between. The length of the CDR3 is 17 residues. Germline V gene data show CDR1 as SGHTA and CDR2 as FQGNSA. The CDR3 DNA follows: TGTGCCAGCAGCGTCCAGGCCGGGGGGCCTATGAACACTGAAGCTTTCTTT. Encoded protein: CASSVQAGGPMNTEAFF.

This chain connects TRBV21-1 to TRBJ2-7; the table's D call TRBD1 went unverified against the DNA. TRBV21-1 is reported as a pseudogene. The CDR3 spans 15 residues. CDR3 nucleotides: TGTGCCAGCAGCCCAAGGCGGGGGTTCCGCTACGAGCAGTACGTC. It translates to CASSPRRGFRYEQYV.

V gene TRBV6-4 combines with J gene TRBJ1-1; unclear D gene. V was trimmed by 2 bases and J by 0 bases, leaving 10 bases between them. Germline V lookup: CDR1 MRHNA, CDR2 SNTAGT. The CDR3 is made up of 15 amino acids. CDR3 in DNA: TGTGCCAGCAGTGACGGGCCGAGGATGAACACTGAAGCTTTCTTT. This translates into CASSDGPRMNTEAFF.

In this sample, this clonotype turned up a few times. The chain has TRBV7-9 and TRBJ2-1; D not certain. From germline, CDR1 is SEHNR and CDR2 FQNEAQ (reference sequence). V was clipped by 1 base and J by 12 bases, with 10 bases between them. The CDR3 extends over 12 amino acids. The CDR3 DNA reads TGTGCCAGCAGCTTAGAACCCTACGTGCAGTTCTTC. It specifies CASSLEPYVQFF. Complete variable domain (other parts from reference TRBV7-9 and TRBJ2-1): DTGVSQNPRHKITKRGQNVTFRCDPISEHNRLYWYRQTLGQGPEFLTYFQNEAQLEKSRLLSDRFSAERPKGSFSTLEIQRTEQGDSAMYLCASSLEPYVQFFGPGTRLTVL.

The V call is TRBV28, the J call TRBJ2-2; 7 bases are shared with TRBD1. V shed 10 bases, J shed 1 base, and the junction held 6 bases outside the gene matches. This CDR3 comprises 14 residues. Germline V gene lookup returns CDR1 MDHEN and CDR2 SYDVKM. Here the CDR3 DNA reads TGTGCCACCGAGGGGGCGCGGAACACCGGGGAGCTGTTTTTT. Protein product: CATEGARNTGELFF.

The chain recombines TRBV28 with TRBJ1-6; weak D call: TRBD1 (6 bases). The CDR3 length is 14 residues. V lost 3 bases and J 8 bases, leaving 11 bases between the germline ends. Germline V gene lookup returns CDR1 MDHEN and CDR2 SYDVKM. The CDR3 spells CASSFAGVDSPLHF. The CDR3 region has the DNA TGTGCCAGCAGTTTCGCAGGGGTGGATTCACCCCTCCACTTT. Filled out from reference TRBV28 and TRBJ1-6, the complete variable domain reads DVKVTQSSRYLVKRTGEKVFLECVQDMDHENMFWYRQDPGLGLRLIYFSYDVKMKEKGDIPEGYSVSREKKERFSLILESASTNQTSMYLCASSFAGVDSPLHFGNGTRLTVT.

V is TRBV6-5 and J is TRBJ1-5, with 9 nucleotides matching TRBD1. This CDR3 region has 19 residues. CDR1 and CDR2 from the germline V gene are MNHEY and SVGAGI. Trimming cost V 6 bases and J 5 bases; bases outside gene matches: 20. DNA of the CDR3: TGTGCCAGCAGCCCTGACAGGGGGACGGTGATGGGAACGGATCAGCCCCAGCATTTT. It codes for CASSPDRGTVMGTDQPQHF.

There are a few counts of this clonotype. The chain uses TRBV10-3 and TRBJ2-1, with D perhaps matching TRBD1 (6 bases). This CDR3 region has 13 residues. The germline gives CDR1 ENHRY, CDR2 SYGVKD. Trimming pared 3 bases from V and 6 bases from J, leaving 9 bases between. CDR3 sequence (DNA): TGTGCCATCAGTGACAGGGGAAGCAATGAGCAGTTCTTC. Amino acids: CAISDRGSNEQFF.

This clonotype came up a few times. The chain links TRBV6-5 to TRBJ2-2; D not certain. Trimming took 7 bases from V and 4 from J, leaving 13 bases between them. The CDR3 runs to 14 residues. Germline CDR1 is MNHEY and CDR2 is SVGAGI. As DNA, the CDR3 is TGTGCCAGCACCGACGTGGGTTCCACCGGGGAGCTGTTTTTT. This encodes CASTDVGSTGELFF.

This chain links TRBV20-1 with TRBJ1-5; D unclear. The length of the CDR3 is 13 residues. Trimming stripped 2 bases from V and 6 bases from J, with 11 bases between. CDR1 and CDR2 from the germline V gene are DFQATT and SNEGSKA (reference sequence). CDR3 region: CSARSGSGQPQHF. As DNA, the CDR3 is TGCAGTGCTAGAAGTGGGTCAGGTCAGCCCCAGCATTTT.

This rearrangement joins TRBV7-9 to TRBJ1-1; TRBD1 aligns across 7 bases. J was trimmed by 0 bases and V by 5 bases; bases with no gene match: 6. The CDR3 length is 15 residues. Germline values: CDR1 SEHNR, CDR2 FQNEAQ (reference sequence). The CDR3: CASSPKTGMNTEAFF. CDR3 nucleotide sequence: TGTGCCAGCAGCCCCAAGACAGGGATGAACACTGAAGCTTTCTTT.

The chain carries TRBV4-1 and TRBJ2-3; TRBD1 is a possible D gene (6 bases). There are 17 residues in the CDR3. Germline-derived CDR1 and CDR2 are MGHRA and YSYEKL. V dropped 2 bases and J dropped 4 bases, with 19 bases sitting between them. The CDR3 DNA sequence: TGCGCCAGCAGCCAAAACCACAGGGAAATGGCACCAGATACGCAGTATTTT. Translated, it gives CASSQNHREMAPDTQYF.

V and J are TRBV11-2 and TRBJ1-1; D is uncertain. CDR1 and CDR2 (germline): SGHAT, FQNNGV. Trimming took 5 bases from V and 2 from J, leaving 12 bases between them. The CDR3 sequence is 14 residues long. CDR3 in amino acids: CASSPTTPNTEAFF. The CDR3 bases are TGTGCCAGCAGCCCGACAACGCCAAACACTGAAGCTTTCTTT.

For the CDR3, the DNA is TGCGCCAGCAGCCGTCTACGGGACCTCCAAAACAATGAGCAGTTCTTC. This codes for CASSRLRDLQNNEQFF. The chain recombines TRBV4-3 with TRBJ2-1; D may correspond to TRBD1 or TRBD2 (5 bases each). With 4 bases removed from V and 5 bases from J, the gap between germline ends came to 18 bases. The CDR3 contains 16 residues. CDR1 and CDR2 from the germline V gene are LGHNA and YSLEER.

The rearrangement uses TRBV20-1 and TRBJ2-3; 9 positions match TRBD2. Germline loops: CDR1 DFQATT, CDR2 SNEGSKA (reference sequence). The J segment lost 1 base and the V segment lost 5 bases, leaving 1 base of the junction unmatched. This CDR3 comprises 13 residues. CDR3 protein: CSARTSGTDTQYF. For the CDR3, the DNA is TGCAGTGCTCGGACTAGCGGCACAGATACGCAGTATTTT.

This clonotype came up a few times. The V gene is TRBV7-9, the J gene TRBJ2-5, with TRBD2 identical over 7 bases. Trimming removed 1 base from V and 1 base from J; junction bases left unmatched: 12. The CDR3 spans 18 residues. Germline CDR1 reads SEHNR; CDR2 reads FQNEAQ (reference sequence). For the CDR3, the DNA is TGTGCCAGCAGCTTAGGCCCGCCTAGCGGAAAATTCCAAGAGACCCAGTACTTC. Its translation: CASSLGPPSGKFQETQYF.